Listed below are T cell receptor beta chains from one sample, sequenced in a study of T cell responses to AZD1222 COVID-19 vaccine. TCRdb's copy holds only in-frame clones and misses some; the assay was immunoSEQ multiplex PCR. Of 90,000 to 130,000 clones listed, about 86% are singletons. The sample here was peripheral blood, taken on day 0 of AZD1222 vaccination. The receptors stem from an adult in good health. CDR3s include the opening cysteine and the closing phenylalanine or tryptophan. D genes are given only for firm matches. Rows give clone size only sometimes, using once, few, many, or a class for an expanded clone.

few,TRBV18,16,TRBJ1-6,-,CASSPAVARDNSPLHF,TGTGCCAGCTCACCGGCCGTGGCCCGAGATAATTCACCCCTCCACTTT
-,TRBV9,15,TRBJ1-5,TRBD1,CASSIGQGTNQPQHF,TGTGCCAGCAGCATCGGACAGGGGACAAATCAGCCCCAGCATTTT
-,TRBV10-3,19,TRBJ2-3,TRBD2,CAISERLAGGARNTDTQYF,TGTGCCATCAGTGAAAGGCTAGCGGGGGGTGCGCGAAACACAGATACGCAGTATTTT
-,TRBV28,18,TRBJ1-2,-,CASSFLATDGNPNYGYTF,TGTGCCAGCAGTTTTCTCGCCACCGACGGAAACCCAAACTATGGCTACACCTTC
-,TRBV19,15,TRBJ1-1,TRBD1,CASSKFDRADTEAFF,TGTGCCAGTAGTAAATTTGACAGGGCGGACACTGAAGCTTTCTTT
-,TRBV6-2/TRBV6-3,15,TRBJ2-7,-,CASSYSLDRYYEQYF,TGTGCCAGCAGTTACAGTCTGGACAGATACTACGAGCAGTACTTC
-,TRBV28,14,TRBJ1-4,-,CASSLWQPNEKLFF,TGTGCCAGCAGTTTGTGGCAGCCTAATGAAAAACTGTTTTTT
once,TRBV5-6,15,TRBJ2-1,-,CASSLGGVARDEQFF,TGTGCCAGCAGCTTAGGGGGGGTAGCGAGGGATGAGCAGTTCTTC
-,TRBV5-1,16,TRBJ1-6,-,CASSGTDSLNNSPLHF,TGCGCCAGCAGCGGTACGGACAGTCTGAATAATTCACCCCTCCACTTT
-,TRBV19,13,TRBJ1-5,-,CASSIQVNQPQHF,TGTGCCAGTAGTATACAGGTTAATCAGCCCCAGCATTTT
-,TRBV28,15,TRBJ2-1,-,CASRHGLSSYNEQFF,TGTGCCAGCAGGCACGGGTTGAGCTCCTACAATGAGCAGTTCTTC
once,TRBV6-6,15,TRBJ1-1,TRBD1,CASSRTTGGLTEAFF,TGTGCCAGCAGCCGTACGACAGGGGGCCTGACTGAAGCTTTCTTT
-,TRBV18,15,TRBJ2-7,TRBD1,CASSPGQASSYEQYF,TGTGCCAGCTCACCTGGACAGGCCTCTTCCTACGAGCAGTACTTC
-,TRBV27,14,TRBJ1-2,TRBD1,CANPDRGRSYGYTF,TGTGCCAATCCTGACAGGGGGCGATCCTATGGCTACACCTTC
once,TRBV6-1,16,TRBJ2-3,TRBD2,CASSEMASGGGNTQYF,TGTGCCAGCAGTGAAATGGCTAGCGGGGGTGGAAATACGCAGTATTTT
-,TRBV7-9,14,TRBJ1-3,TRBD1,CASSWDRPGNTIYF,TGTGCCAGCAGCTGGGACAGGCCTGGAAACACCATATATTTT
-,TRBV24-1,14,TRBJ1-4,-,CATSDPPPGDKLFF,TGTGCCACCAGTGATCCGCCGCCGGGCGACAAACTGTTTTTT
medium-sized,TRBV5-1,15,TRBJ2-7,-,CASKFGYTETYEQYF,TGCGCCAGCAAATTTGGGTACACCGAAACCTACGAGCAGTACTTC
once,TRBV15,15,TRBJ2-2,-,CATSRDRQVAGELFF,TGTGCCACCAGCAGAGATCGGCAGGTGGCCGGGGAGCTGTTTTTT
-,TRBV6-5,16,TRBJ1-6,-,CASSSGSGVVGSPLHF,TGTGCCAGCAGTTCCGGCTCAGGGGTTGTCGGGTCACCCCTCCACTTT
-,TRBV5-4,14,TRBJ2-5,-,CASSLVGAAKTQYF,TGTGCCAGCAGCCTAGTTGGGGCCGCGAAGACCCAGTACTTC
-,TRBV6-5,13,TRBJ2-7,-,CASRRDPSYEQYF,TGTGCCAGCAGGAGGGACCCCTCCTACGAGCAGTACTTC
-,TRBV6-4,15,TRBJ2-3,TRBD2,CASSGGGISTDTQYF,TGTGCCAGCAGTGGGGGGGGGATTAGCACAGATACGCAGTATTTT
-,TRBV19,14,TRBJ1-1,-,CASMLYGMNTEAFF,TGTGCCAGTATGCTCTATGGTATGAACACTGAAGCTTTCTTT
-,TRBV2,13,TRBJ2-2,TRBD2,CASRTSGTGELFF,TGTGCCAGCCGGACTAGCGGGACCGGGGAGCTGTTTTTT
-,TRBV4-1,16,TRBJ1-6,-,CASSQDYRRLNSPLHF,TGCGCCAGCAGCCAAGATTACCGACGGCTAAATTCACCCCTCCACTTT
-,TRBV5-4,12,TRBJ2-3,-,CASSPGTSTQCF,TGTGCCAGCAGCCCGGGAACTTCTACGCAGTGTTTT
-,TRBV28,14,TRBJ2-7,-,CASSSPQGVYEQYF,TGTGCCAGCAGTTCTCCACAGGGAGTCTACGAGCAGTACTTC
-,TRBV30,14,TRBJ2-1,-,CAWSSGVPYNEQFF,TGTGCCTGGAGTTCTGGCGTACCCTACAATGAGCAGTTCTTC
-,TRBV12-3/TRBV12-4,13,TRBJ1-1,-,CASSAGVNTEAFF,TGTGCCAGCTCGGCAGGGGTGAACACTGAAGCTTTCTTT
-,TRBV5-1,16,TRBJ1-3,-,CASSSSLQGTGNTIYF,TGCGCCAGCAGCTCCTCCCTACAGGGAACTGGAAACACCATATATTTT
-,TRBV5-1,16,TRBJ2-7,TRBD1,CASSLGRDRVTYEQYF,TGCGCCAGCAGCTTGGGCCGGGACAGAGTTACCTACGAGCAGTACTTC
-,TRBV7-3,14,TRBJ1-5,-,CASRLGQPNQPQHF,TGTGCCAGCAGACTTGGACAGCCCAATCAGCCCCAGCATTTT
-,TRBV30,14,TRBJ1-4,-,CAWRPHATNEKLFF,TGTGCCTGGAGGCCTCATGCAACTAATGAAAAACTGTTTTTT
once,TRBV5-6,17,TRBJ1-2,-,CASSLYSAGATRWGYTF,TGTGCCAGCAGCTTATATTCGGCAGGGGCTACCAGATGGGGCTACACCTTC
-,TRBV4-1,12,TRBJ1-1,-,CASSQDGRLAFF,TGCGCCAGCAGCCAAGATGGCAGGCTCGCTTTCTTT
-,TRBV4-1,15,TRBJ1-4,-,CASSQDDATNEKLFF,TGCGCCAGCAGCCAAGATGATGCAACTAATGAAAAACTGTTTTTT
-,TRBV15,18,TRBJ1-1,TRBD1,CATSRDRRTGGLGTEAFF,TGTGCCACCAGCAGAGATAGAAGGACAGGGGGCTTGGGCACTGAAGCTTTCTTT
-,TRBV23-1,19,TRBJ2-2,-,CASSPPLDRDEPFDGELFF,TGCGCCAGCAGTCCCCCGCTCGACCGGGACGAGCCCTTCGACGGGGAGCTGTTTTTT
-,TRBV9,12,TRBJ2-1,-,CASSELSPNLFF,TGTGCCAGCAGCGAGCTCAGCCCCAATCTGTTCTTC
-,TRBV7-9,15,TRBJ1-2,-,CASSPLEGGARGYTF,TGTGCCAGCAGCCCCCTGGAGGGGGGGGCACGGGGCTACACCTTC
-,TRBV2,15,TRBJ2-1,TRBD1,CASSESRGFPNEQFF,TGTGCCAGCAGTGAATCCAGGGGGTTTCCCAATGAGCAGTTCTTC
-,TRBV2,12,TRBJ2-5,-,CASGGGGETQYF,TGTGCCAGCGGAGGGGGTGGGGAGACCCAGTACTTC
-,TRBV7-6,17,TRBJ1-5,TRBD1,CASSGGTGRNSNQPQHF,TGTGCCAGCAGCGGGGGGACAGGCCGGAATAGCAATCAGCCCCAGCATTTT
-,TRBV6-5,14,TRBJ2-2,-,CASKSGLNTGELFF,TGTGCCAGCAAGTCCGGACTCAACACCGGGGAGCTGTTTTTT
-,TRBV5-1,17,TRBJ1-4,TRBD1,CASSWGQQGSTNEKLFF,TGCGCCAGCAGCTGGGGACAGCAAGGGAGCACTAATGAAAAACTGTTTTTT
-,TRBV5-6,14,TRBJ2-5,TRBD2,CASSLAGGMETQYF,TGTGCCAGCAGCCTAGCGGGGGGGATGGAGACCCAGTACTTC
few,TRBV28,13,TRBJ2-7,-,CASSLGHAYEQYF,TGTGCCAGCAGTTTGGGACACGCCTACGAGCAGTACTTC
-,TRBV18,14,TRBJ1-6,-,CASSEQIYNSPLHF,TGTGCCAGCTCAGAACAGATCTATAATTCACCCCTCCACTTT
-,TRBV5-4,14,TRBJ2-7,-,CASSPDQSSYEQYF,TGTGCCAGCAGCCCTGACCAAAGCTCCTACGAGCAGTACTTC
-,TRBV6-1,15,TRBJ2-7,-,CASSDPRAGNYEQYF,TGTGCCAGCAGTGACCCAAGGGCAGGCAACTACGAGCAGTACTTC
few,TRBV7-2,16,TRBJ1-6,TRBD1,CASSPRDGQGNSPLHF,TGTGCCAGCAGCCCTCGTGATGGACAGGGTAATTCACCCCTCCACTTT
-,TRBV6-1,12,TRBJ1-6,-,CASKRDNPPLHF,TGTGCCAGCAAACGTGACAATCCACCCCTCCACTTT
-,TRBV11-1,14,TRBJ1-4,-,CASSFRQNNEKLFF,TGTGCCAGCAGCTTCAGGCAGAATAATGAAAAACTGTTTTTT
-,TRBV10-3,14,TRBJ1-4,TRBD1,CAISSGQGGEKLFF,TGTGCCATCAGTTCGGGACAGGGAGGTGAAAAACTGTTTTTT